This is a list of T cell receptor beta chains from one sample in a study of T-cell memory formation after mild COVID-19. TCRdb ran MiXCR on the 5' RACE reads and lists one entry per CDR3 protein. The sample lists 410,000 or so distinct CDR3 sequences, less than 25% seen once, with approximately 14% in the top ten. The sample was PBMCs or a T cell subset sorted from them (not recorded which). The receptors were gathered from an adult woman who had mild COVID-19 (a few samples of this study predate the infection). Cell type and time point are not known. The CDR3 runs from the conserved cysteine through the conserved F or W. Fields, in order: D gene, clone size, V gene, J gene, CDR3 DNA, CDR3 protein. A D gene is named only where the DNA matches it firmly. Some rows mark clone size as missing; the rest say once, few, many or name a class of expanded clone.

TRBD1	.	TRBV7-2	TRBJ1-1	TGTGCCAGCAGCTCAGGACAGGGTCTTATTGAAGCTTTCTTT	CASSSGQGLIEAFF
.	few	TRBV11-2	TRBJ2-1	TGTGCCAGCAGCCCCTCCCAAGGGGGCAATGAGCAGTTCTTC	CASSPSQGGNEQFF
.	few	TRBV5-1	TRBJ1-2	TGCGCCAGCAGCTTGGCTAGGGTAGACTATGGCTACACCTTC	CASSLARVDYGYTF
.	few	TRBV5-1	TRBJ1-6	TGCGCCAGCAGCTTGTGGCAGAGACCCAATTCACCCCTCCACTTT	CASSLWQRPNSPLHF
TRBD1	.	TRBV10-3	TRBJ2-1	TGTGCCATCAGTGACCCGGACAGGGGATTTTACAATGAGCAGTTCTTC	CAISDPDRGFYNEQFF
TRBD1	.	TRBV4-2	TRBJ2-1	TGTGCCAGCAGCCAACCACAGGGGAGCTCCTACAATGAGCAGTTCTTC	CASSQPQGSSYNEQFF
.	few	TRBV29-1	TRBJ2-2	TGCAGCGTTGTCCAGCTAGAAGGCGGGGAGCTGTTTTTT	CSVVQLEGGELFF
TRBD2	few	TRBV3-1	TRBJ2-1	TGTGCCAGCAGGGGACTAGTTTCCAATGAGCAGTTCTTC	CASRGLVSNEQFF
.	few	TRBV7-8	TRBJ1-2	TGTGCCAGCACTCCAGGGGCCCAATCCTATGGCTACACCTTC	CASTPGAQSYGYTF
.	.	TRBV30	TRBJ1-1	TGTGCCTGGGGAGGGGTTACAAACACTGAAGCTTTCTTT	CAWGGVTNTEAFF
.	.	TRBV29-1	TRBJ2-3	TGCAGCGTCCAAGAACGGAGGGATACGCAGTATTTT	CSVQERRDTQYF
.	medium-sized	TRBV7-9	TRBJ2-5	TGTGCCAGCAGCTCCAGGGGCCCAGAGACCCAGTACTTC	CASSSRGPETQYF
TRBD2	few	TRBV4-1	TRBJ2-7	TGCGCCAGCAGCCAACGCTCCGGGACTAGGTTTACCGAGCAGTACTTC	CASSQRSGTRFTEQYF
TRBD1	.	TRBV2	TRBJ2-4	TGTGCCAGCAGTGACGACAGGGGGCTCCAGTACTTC	CASSDDRGLQYF
.	.	TRBV5-1	TRBJ2-1	TGCGCCAGCAGCATACAGGGTGGTTACAATGAGCAGTTCTTC	CASSIQGGYNEQFF
.	.	TRBV29-1	TRBJ1-4	TGCAGCGTTGCTGGAACGGTGGGCCCGTCCGGTGAAAAACTGTTTTTT	CSVAGTVGPSGEKLFF
TRBD1	few	TRBV7-9	TRBJ2-1	TGTGCCAGCAGCTTGACAGGGCCGACCTACAATGAGCAGTTCTTC	CASSLTGPTYNEQFF
TRBD2	.	TRBV9	TRBJ2-1	TGTGCCAGCAGCGTCTCAGGGACTAGCGGGACTCTCCACAATGAGCAGTTCTTC	CASSVSGTSGTLHNEQFF
TRBD1	.	TRBV24-1	TRBJ1-1	TGTGCCACCAGGGGTAACAGGGGGCAGGTCACTGAAGCTTTCTTT	CATRGNRGQVTEAFF
TRBD2	.	TRBV5-6	TRBJ2-1	TGTGCCAGCAACCCTCCGGGACTAGCGGGATTAGCGCAGTTCTTC	CASNPPGLAGLAQFF
.	few	TRBV4-2	TRBJ1-2	TGTGCCAGCAGCCAAGTCTCTTATGGCTACACCTTC	CASSQVSYGYTF
.	few	TRBV6-2/TRBV6-3	TRBJ2-1	TGTGCCAGCAGTCGCCCGGGGGCCTTCAATGAGCAGTTCTTC	CASSRPGAFNEQFF
.	.	TRBV6-5	TRBJ2-5	TGTGCCAGCAGTTCCCGTGGTAAGGGCGAGACCCAGTACTTC	CASSSRGKGETQYF
TRBD2	few	TRBV20-1	TRBJ2-3	TGCAGTGCTAGTGACCAGCGGGACGGCACAGATACGCAGTATTTT	CSASDQRDGTDTQYF
.	few	TRBV5-1	TRBJ1-1	TGCGCCAGCAAACCACTCGACGGGACAAGGGAATATGAAGCTTTCTTT	CASKPLDGTREYEAFF
.	few	TRBV12-3/TRBV12-4	TRBJ1-1	TGTGCCAGCTCGGGGGAGACTGAAGCTTTCTTT	CASSGETEAFF
.	few	TRBV11-2	TRBJ1-4	TGTGCCAGCAGCTTTAGGAACAGTTTTAATGAAAAACTGTTTTTT	CASSFRNSFNEKLFF
.	.	TRBV12-3/TRBV12-4	TRBJ1-4	TGTGCCAGCAGTAACAGGGTAGGATGGGAAAAACTGTTTTTT	CASSNRVGWEKLFF
TRBD1	.	TRBV6-5	TRBJ2-3	TGTGCCAGCAGTTACACCGGGACAGGGGCAGATACGCAGTATTTT	CASSYTGTGADTQYF
.	few	TRBV6-2/TRBV6-3	TRBJ1-1	TGTGCCAGCAGTTATAATCGCGGGACTTCCATGAACACTGAAGCTTTCTTT	CASSYNRGTSMNTEAFF
.	few	TRBV29-1	TRBJ2-3	TGCAGCGTTGGAGAAGGCGCAGATACGCAGTATTTT	CSVGEGADTQYF